These T cell receptor beta chains were read from a single sample in a study of shared clonotypes between healthy human individuals. Only in-frame clones appear in the TCRdb table, and some are missing; sequencing was by immunoSEQ multiplex PCR. The table lists approximately 2,000,000 clones, over 85% of them singletons, with less than 2% in the top ten. The specimen sequenced was naive CD8+ T cells from PBMCs. The receptors come from a man between 18 and 35 years old in good health. Some clones in this sample may be carry-over from other donors' samples. The CDR3 runs from the conserved cysteine through the conserved F or W. Each record gives: CDR3 DNA, CDR3 protein, J gene, V gene, D gene, clone size. D genes are given only for firm matches. Not every row has a clone size; where given, it reads once, few, many or a size class.

DNA: TGTGCCAGCAGCTTAAGACTGAACACTGAAGCTTTCTTT
CDR3: CASSLRLNTEAFF
J: TRBJ1-1
V: TRBV28
D: -
size: -

DNA: TGCGCCAGCAGCCAAGATTTCGGGAGTGGAGGCAAAAACATTCAGTACTTC
CDR3: CASSQDFGSGGKNIQYF
J: TRBJ2-4
V: TRBV4-3
D: -
size: -

DNA: TGTGCCAGCAGCCGCAACAGGGCTCCGTTCTTC
CDR3: CASSRNRAPFF
J: TRBJ2-1
V: TRBV7-9
D: -
size: -

DNA: TGTGCCAGCAGCGTGAGGGGGGAAGTGAACACTGAAGCTTTCTTT
CDR3: CASSVRGEVNTEAFF
J: TRBJ1-1
V: TRBV9
D: -
size: -

DNA: TGCGCCAGCAGCCAAGGGCTTCGGGAGACCCAGTACTTC
CDR3: CASSQGLRETQYF
J: TRBJ2-5
V: TRBV4-3
D: -
size: few

DNA: TGTGCCGTCGGTCGGGACTCGGGGGCCGAGCAGTACTTC
CDR3: CAVGRDSGAEQYF
J: TRBJ2-7
V: TRBV7-9
D: -
size: -

DNA: TGTGCCAGCAGCACCCAGCCATGGCCTCCCGGGACCGGGGAGCTGTTTTTT
CDR3: CASSTQPWPPGTGELFF
J: TRBJ2-2
V: TRBV7-9
D: -
size: -

DNA: TGTGCCAGCAGTCCGCCTAGCGTAGACGAGCAGTACTTC
CDR3: CASSPPSVDEQYF
J: TRBJ2-7
V: TRBV28
D: -
size: -

DNA: TGTGCCAGCAGCGTACCCGGGACGGACGTTTATGGCTACACCTTC
CDR3: CASSVPGTDVYGYTF
J: TRBJ1-2
V: TRBV7-2
D: -
size: -

DNA: TGTGCCAGCAGGTCGGGTGGGACGGTCAACACTGAAGCTTTCTTT
CDR3: CASRSGGTVNTEAFF
J: TRBJ1-1
V: TRBV7-9
D: -
size: -

DNA: TGCAGCGCAAAAGGTGGGGGGCCTTACGAGCAGTACTTC
CDR3: CSAKGGGPYEQYF
J: TRBJ2-7
V: TRBV29-1
D: -
size: -

DNA: TGCAGCGTTGATAAGGCTAGCGGGAGGAGGTACAATGAGCAGTTCTTC
CDR3: CSVDKASGRRYNEQFF
J: TRBJ2-1
V: TRBV29-1
D: TRBD2
size: -

DNA: TGTGCCAGCAGTCATCCCCTAGACGCATTGAACACTGAAGCTTTCTTT
CDR3: CASSHPLDALNTEAFF
J: TRBJ1-1
V: TRBV2
D: -
size: -

DNA: TGTGCCAGCAGCTCGGGCCCCCGCGACGAGCAGTACTTC
CDR3: CASSSGPRDEQYF
J: TRBJ2-7
V: TRBV11-2
D: -
size: -

DNA: TGTGCCAGCAGCGCAGTCCCCGTGGCAGGGCACACCGGGGAGCTGTTTTTT
CDR3: CASSAVPVAGHTGELFF
J: TRBJ2-2
V: TRBV7-9
D: -
size: -

DNA: TGTGCCAGCAGCCAAGGACCCACCCTCCTTGTGGGAAACACCATATATTTT
CDR3: CASSQGPTLLVGNTIYF
J: TRBJ1-3
V: TRBV14
D: -
size: -

DNA: TGTGCCAGCAGCTTATCGGGACAAACACCGAAAGAGACCCAGTACTTC
CDR3: CASSLSGQTPKETQYF
J: TRBJ2-5
V: TRBV7-9
D: -
size: -

DNA: TGCAGCGTTCTGACAGGCTCTGGAAACACCATATATTTT
CDR3: CSVLTGSGNTIYF
J: TRBJ1-3
V: TRBV29-1
D: -
size: -

DNA: TGTGCCAGTAGTCTCGGGACAGCTGAAGCTTTCTTT
CDR3: CASSLGTAEAFF
J: TRBJ1-1
V: TRBV19
D: TRBD1
size: -

DNA: TGTGCCAGCAGCGCCTGGGAGCGGCGGGGCGAGGTCCCAGATACGCAGTATTTT
CDR3: CASSAWERRGEVPDTQYF
J: TRBJ2-3
V: TRBV7-9
D: -
size: -

DNA: TGTGCCAGCAGCGTCTCGGGGGGAGGTGAAAAACTGTTTTTT
CDR3: CASSVSGGGEKLFF
J: TRBJ1-4
V: TRBV7-9
D: -
size: -

DNA: TGTGCCAGCAGCGAGCTCCAGACTAGCACAGATACGCAGTATTTT
CDR3: CASSELQTSTDTQYF
J: TRBJ2-3
V: TRBV9
D: -
size: -

DNA: TGCAGCGAGTTTCTAGCTGGGATGGGCAATGAGCAGTTCTTC
CDR3: CSEFLAGMGNEQFF
J: TRBJ2-1
V: TRBV29-1
D: -
size: -

DNA: TGTGCCTGGAGTGGGGTGTGGACAGGGGAAACTGAAGCTTTCTTT
CDR3: CAWSGVWTGETEAFF
J: TRBJ1-1
V: TRBV30
D: TRBD1
size: few

DNA: TGCGCCAGCAGCCCGAACTACAGACAGCTTAATGAAAAACTGTTTTTT
CDR3: CASSPNYRQLNEKLFF
J: TRBJ1-4
V: TRBV4-1
D: -
size: once

DNA: TGTGCCAGCAGTTTATCCCCCTGGGGTCGGGACAGGGTCCCTGGAAACACCATATATTTT
CDR3: CASSLSPWGRDRVPGNTIYF
J: TRBJ1-3
V: TRBV28
D: TRBD1
size: -

DNA: TGTGCCAGCAGATTCAGTACCCCGCCCGGGACAGTTATCAATGGCTACACCTTC
CDR3: CASRFSTPPGTVINGYTF
J: TRBJ1-2
V: TRBV27
D: TRBD1
size: once

DNA: TGTGCCAGCAGTTACTCGGTTGGCGGGAGGGATCATGAGCAGTTCTTC
CDR3: CASSYSVGGRDHEQFF
J: TRBJ2-1
V: TRBV6-5
D: TRBD2
size: -

DNA: TGTGCCTGGAGTGTGGTGGGAGACAATGAGCAGTTCTTC
CDR3: CAWSVVGDNEQFF
J: TRBJ2-1
V: TRBV30
D: -
size: -

DNA: TGTGCCAGCCAGGGGGACAGAAACACAGATACGCAGTATTTT
CDR3: CASQGDRNTDTQYF
J: TRBJ2-3
V: TRBV14
D: TRBD1
size: once

DNA: TGTGCCAGCACCAAGACAGGGAGCTCCTACGAGCAGTACTTC
CDR3: CASTKTGSSYEQYF
J: TRBJ2-7
V: TRBV13
D: TRBD1
size: -

DNA: TGTGCCAGCAGTCCGGCCGGGACAGGGGGAACTGAAGCTTTCTTT
CDR3: CASSPAGTGGTEAFF
J: TRBJ1-1
V: TRBV6-5
D: TRBD1
size: -

DNA: TGTGCCAGCAGCGACGGAGGGGCCAATGGCTACACCTTC
CDR3: CASSDGGANGYTF
J: TRBJ1-2
V: TRBV7-6
D: -
size: -

DNA: TGTGCCAGCAGGCCACCGGCATTAGCGGGAGGGGGTGAGCAGTTCTTC
CDR3: CASRPPALAGGGEQFF
J: TRBJ2-1
V: TRBV27
D: TRBD2
size: -

DNA: TGTGCCAGCAGCGCTAGACTAGCGGGAGGGGGCGAGCAGTACTTC
CDR3: CASSARLAGGGEQYF
J: TRBJ2-7
V: TRBV7-9
D: TRBD2
size: -

DNA: TGTGCCAGCAGCGGGGGACAGGCTGAAAAACTGTTTTTT
CDR3: CASSGGQAEKLFF
J: TRBJ1-4
V: TRBV5-6
D: TRBD1
size: -

DNA: TGTGCTAGTGGTTTGTGGGGGGGGAATACTGAAGCTTTCTTT
CDR3: CASGLWGGNTEAFF
J: TRBJ1-1
V: TRBV12-5
D: -
size: -

DNA: TGTGCCACCAGCAGTTCCGCCGCAGCTAACTATGGCTACACCTTC
CDR3: CATSSSAAANYGYTF
J: TRBJ1-2
V: TRBV15
D: -
size: -

DNA: TGTGCCAGCAGCGCCCGGGACTCGGAATACAATGAGCAGTTCTTC
CDR3: CASSARDSEYNEQFF
J: TRBJ2-1
V: TRBV27
D: -
size: -

DNA: TGTGCCAGCAGTTTGAAACTAGCGGGAGGTGAGCAGTTCTTC
CDR3: CASSLKLAGGEQFF
J: TRBJ2-1
V: TRBV28
D: TRBD2
size: -

DNA: TGTGCCAGTAGCCACATAGGGTCAGGGTACGAGACCCAGTACTTC
CDR3: CASSHIGSGYETQYF
J: TRBJ2-5
V: TRBV19
D: -
size: -

DNA: TGTGCCAGCAGTGAGTCTGTGGGCGTGGCGTTGGATACGCAGTATTTT
CDR3: CASSESVGVALDTQYF
J: TRBJ2-3
V: TRBV2
D: -
size: -

DNA: TGTGCCTGGAGATTTATGGGTACAGAGGAATACAATGAGCAGTTCTTC
CDR3: CAWRFMGTEEYNEQFF
J: TRBJ2-1
V: TRBV30
D: -
size: -

DNA: TGTGCCAGCAGGCCTAGCGGGATTTTCACAGATACGCAGTATTTT
CDR3: CASRPSGIFTDTQYF
J: TRBJ2-3
V: TRBV6-1
D: TRBD2
size: -